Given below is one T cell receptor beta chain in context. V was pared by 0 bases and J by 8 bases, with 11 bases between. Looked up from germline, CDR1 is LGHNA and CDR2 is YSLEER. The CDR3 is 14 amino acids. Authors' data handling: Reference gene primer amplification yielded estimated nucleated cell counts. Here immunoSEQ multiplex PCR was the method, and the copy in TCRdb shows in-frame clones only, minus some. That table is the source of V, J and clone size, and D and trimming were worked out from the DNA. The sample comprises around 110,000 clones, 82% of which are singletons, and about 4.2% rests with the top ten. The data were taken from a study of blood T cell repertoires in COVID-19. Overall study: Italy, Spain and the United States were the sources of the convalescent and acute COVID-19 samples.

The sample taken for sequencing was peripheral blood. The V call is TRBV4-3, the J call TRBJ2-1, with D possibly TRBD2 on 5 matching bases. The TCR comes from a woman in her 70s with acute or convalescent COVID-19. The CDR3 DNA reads TGCGCCAGCAGCCAAGAAAAGCCGAGGGATGAGCAGTTCTTC. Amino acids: CASSQEKPRDEQFF.